The source of this TCR beta chain is a study of shared clonotypes between healthy human individuals. For the study at large: Three CD4 naive, three CD4 memory, two CD8 naive and one CD8 memory plate were used per donor. The study's findings and limits: Sampling used blood alone; tissue repertoires probably differ.

Cells designated naive CD8 were CD45RO-negative and were positively selected for CCR7, with terminally differentiated effector memory CD45RA+ cells excluded. All donors were Caucasian adults living in Nashville, Tennessee. Concerning this clone: Its specificity is unknown.

The trim removed 5 bases at V and 3 bases at J, leaving 7 bases unmatched. The germline V gene has CDR1 WNHNN and CDR2 SYGVQD (reference sequence). The CDR3 consists of 16 residues. In the original processing: Filtering differed since immunoSEQ provided only junctions, with no quality scores. Profiling relied on immunoSEQ multiplex PCR, and the TCRdb table lists in-frame clones only, not all of them. Clonal size and the V and J genes are those of that table, whereas D and trimming came from the DNA. The table includes 660,000 or so clones, approximately 96% detected once. Sequencing input: naive CD8+ T cells sorted from blood. V is TRBV10-1 and J is TRBJ2-1; TRBD2 aligns across 10 bases. This TCR came from a woman in her twenties or thirties in good health. CDR3 sequence: CASSSEREGYYNEQFF. CDR3 nucleotides: TGCGCCAGCAGTTCCGAGCGGGAGGGCTACTACAATGAGCAGTTCTTC.